This TCR beta chain was sequenced in a study of OX40 agonist ivuxolimab in advanced cancers. Findings and caveats of the study: Certain nonresponding patients likewise had low normalized T-cell clonal expansion.

Worth noting for this clone: Antigen unknown.

Germline V gene sequence: CDR1 SGHNT, CDR2 YENEEA. The ends lost 5 bases at V and 5 bases at J; junction bases unmatched: 9. The CDR3 sequence is 15 residues long. TCRdb's table, derived via immunoSEQ multiplex PCR, lists solely in-frame clones and lacks some. The top ten hold about 0.89% of the sample, which has just over 90,000 clones, around 91% seen once. The sample consisted of CD4+ or CD8+ T cells sorted from blood, taken in a trial of the OX40 agonist ivuxolimab. V gene TRBV11-3 combines with J gene TRBJ2-5; the match to TRBD1 covers 9 bases. The TCR sequence derives from an adult with an advanced solid tumor such as melanoma, head and neck, liver or kidney cancer. The CDR3 DNA is TGTGCCAGCAGCCCCCGGGACAGGGTCCGGGAGACCCAGTACTTC. It encodes CASSPRDRVRETQYF.